One and the same sample provided the 23 T cell receptor beta chains below, sequenced in a study of T cells in Graves' hyperthyroidism and ophthalmopathy. Amplified regions were TCR beta CDR3 sequences from RNA transcripts. A first-round RT-PCR of the TCR CDR3 used the HTBI primer set. MiXCR was run by TCRdb on the multiplex PCR reads, yielding one entry per CDR3 protein. The sample consists of 150,000 to 200,000 distinct CDR3 sequences, over 7.5% of them appearing once. The sample taken for sequencing was blood. These receptors were obtained from a woman between 18 and 29 years old with Graves' hyperthyroidism that later progressed to Graves' ophthalmopathy.

This chain uses TRBV12-5 with TRBJ1-3, with 7 bases matching TRBD1. The CDR3 loop spans 14 amino acids. V dropped 6 bases and J dropped 3; count of bases not matched to a gene: 5. CDR1 is LGHNT, CDR2 FRNRAP, per germline. CDR3 nucleotides: TGTGCTAGTGGCCCCAGGGGGATTGGAAACACCATATATTTT. Amino acid sequence: CASGPRGIGNTIYF.

This clonotype was seen many times. The chain couples TRBV6-1 to TRBJ2-3, with 7 bases lining up with TRBD1. The CDR3 is made up of 16 amino acids. Germline V lookup: CDR1 MNHNS, CDR2 SASEGT. V lost 5 bases and J lost 5; bases outside the gene matches: 13. The CDR3 coding sequence is TGTGCCAGCAGTTCCGGTGACAGGGTATTGATAGATACGCAGTATTTT. As protein: CASSSGDRVLIDTQYF.

This clonotype was observed at least ten times. J is TRBJ2-5 and V is TRBV24-1, with D perhaps matching TRBD2 (5 bases). Trimming cost V 5 bases and J 2 bases, with 20 bases left between them. Per germline, CDR1 KGHDR and CDR2 SFDVKD. The CDR3 consists of 17 residues. The CDR3 protein is CATSGTPGRVSQETQYF. CDR3 bases: TGTGCCACCAGTGGTACTCCTGGGCGGGTCTCACAAGAGACCCAGTACTTC.

This clonotype was seen ten or more times. This sequence joins TRBV15 and TRBJ1-2; the D gene is possibly TRBD1 (5 bases). Germline V gene lookup returns CDR1 LNHNV and CDR2 YYDKDF (reference sequence). The ends were cut back, 0 bases at V and 5 bases at J, with 10 bases in the middle. The CDR3 length is 14 residues. The CDR3 region is CATSRDPQGYGYTF. The CDR3 DNA reads as TGTGCCACCAGCAGAGATCCTCAGGGTTATGGCTACACCTTC. Combining the CDR3 with reference TRBV15 and TRBJ1-2 gives the whole variable domain DAMVIQNPRYQVTQFGKPVTLSCSQTLNHNVMYWYQQKSSQAPKLLFHYYDKDFNNEADTPDNFQSRRPNTSFCFLDIRSPGLGDTAMYLCATSRDPQGYGYTFGSGTRLTVV.

This clonotype was seen at least ten times. The V gene is TRBV20-1, the J gene TRBJ1-3; D not resolved. CDR1 and CDR2 from the germline V gene are DFQATT and SNEGSKA (reference sequence). This CDR3 spans 13 amino acids. Trimming shortened V by 7 bases and J by 0 bases, and 10 bases separated the two germline ends. This chain's CDR3 is CSVAGPSGNTIYF. The CDR3 region has the DNA TGCAGTGTGGCCGGCCCCTCTGGAAACACCATATATTTT.

This clonotype has a count of ten or more. The chain joins TRBV30 to TRBJ1-2, with D unresolved. V was trimmed by 3 bases and J by 4 bases, leaving 18 bases between them. Germline V gene lookup returns CDR1 GTSNPN and CDR2 SVGIG (reference sequence). The CDR3 runs to 15 residues. As DNA, the CDR3 is TGTGCCTGGAGCACCAGGACGGGCACGCTCTATGGCTACACCTTC. Its translation: CAWSTRTGTLYGYTF.

This clonotype showed up many times. J is TRBJ2-5 and V is TRBV20-1; the match to TRBD2 covers 10 bases. Germline V lookup: CDR1 DFQATT, CDR2 SNEGSKA (reference sequence). The junction had 7 bases not matched to a gene; V was cut back by 5 bases and J by 4 bases. The CDR3 totals 14 residues. CDR3 sequence (DNA): TGCAGTGCTCCTCCTTTAGCGGGAGGAGAGACCCAGTACTTC. This encodes CSAPPLAGGETQYF.

V usage is TRBV25-1 and J usage is TRBJ1-2, with a weak D call TRBD1 (6 bases). This CDR3 has 14 amino acids. Germline loops: CDR1 MGHDK, CDR2 SYGVNS. V was cut by 2 bases and J by 4 bases, with 11 bases left in between. The CDR3 loop reads CASSENSGAYGYTF. The CDR3 DNA follows: TGTGCCAGCAGTGAAAACTCAGGGGCCTATGGCTACACCTTC.

This clonotype was observed at least ten times. This rearrangement joins TRBV14 to TRBJ2-3; the match to TRBD1 covers 9 bases. The CDR3 sequence is 17 residues long. Germline-derived CDR1 and CDR2 are SGHDN and FVKESK. Trimming removed 3 bases from V and 0 bases from J; junction bases left unmatched: 7. The chain's CDR3 is CASSHTGGITSTDTQYF. DNA of the CDR3: TGTGCCAGCAGCCATACAGGGGGCATCACAAGCACAGATACGCAGTATTTT.

In this sample, this clonotype turned up many times. This chain uses TRBV28 with TRBJ2-3; TRBD2 agrees at 10 bases. The CDR3 sequence is 14 residues long. Germline CDR1 is MDHEN and CDR2 is SYDVKM. V was pared by 2 bases and J by 9 bases, with 5 bases of the junction left unmatched. CDR3 sequence reads: CASSLLLAGETQYF. For the CDR3, the DNA is TGTGCCAGCAGTTTACTTCTAGCGGGGGAGACGCAGTATTTT.

This clonotype was detected many times. The gene calls are TRBV19 and TRBJ2-1; weak D call: TRBD2 (6 bases). The ends were cut back, 3 bases at V and 4 bases at J, with 13 bases in the middle. Germline lookup yields CDR1 LNHDA and CDR2 SQIVND (reference sequence). The CDR3 is 15 amino acids. The CDR3 loop is CASSIGGRIYNEQFF. CDR3 DNA sequence: TGTGCCAGTAGTATTGGAGGGAGGATTTACAATGAGCAGTTCTTC.

The rearrangement uses TRBV28 and TRBJ1-2; D remains unclear. Trimming cost V 8 bases and J 1 base, with 11 bases left between them. The CDR3 runs 13 residues. Germline V gene lookup returns CDR1 MDHEN and CDR2 SYDVKM. This chain's CDR3 is CASVQEINYGYTF. In DNA form, the CDR3 reads TGTGCCAGCGTCCAGGAGATTAACTATGGCTACACCTTC.

Ten or more counts support this clonotype. The chain employs TRBV2 and TRBJ1-5; tentative D call: TRBD1 (6 bases). V lost 3 bases to trimming and J lost 2 bases, with 11 bases between them. CDR3 size: 15 residues. In germline, CDR1 is SNHLY, CDR2 FYNNEI. The CDR3 is CASSDWGAGNQPQHF. CDR3 nucleotide sequence: TGTGCCAGCAGTGATTGGGGGGCTGGCAATCAGCCCCAGCATTTT. Full variable domain (rest looked up from reference TRBV2 and TRBJ1-5): EPEVTQTPSHQVTQMGQEVILRCVPISNHLYFYWYRQILGQKVEFLVSFYNNEISEKSEIFDDQFSVERPDGSNFTLKIRSTKLEDSAMYFCASSDWGAGNQPQHFGDGTRLSIL.

This clonotype has a count of ten or more. CDR3 bases: TGTGCCAGCAGGGCTCTTCGGGGCTGGGACACCGGGGAGCTGTTTTTT. Encoded protein: CASRALRGWDTGELFF. This chain uses TRBV2 with TRBJ2-2; D may be TRBD1 or TRBD2 (5 bases each). CDR3 size: 16 residues. Trimming removed 6 bases at V and 3 bases at J, with 17 bases between. Germline V gene sequence: CDR1 SNHLY, CDR2 FYNNEI.

The CDR3 DNA follows: TGTGCCAGCAGCGCGGACGGACCCGCAGAGACCCAGTACTTC. Translation gives CASSADGPAETQYF. The chain recombines TRBV6-1 with TRBJ2-5; unclear D gene. Germline V gene data show CDR1 as MNHNS and CDR2 as SASEGT. V shed 6 bases and J shed 4 bases, with 15 bases lying between them. This CDR3 comprises 14 residues.

This clonotype was seen a few times. The J gene is TRBJ2-7, the V gene TRBV5-6; D unclear. CDR1 and CDR2 from the germline V gene are SGHDT and YYEEEE. This CDR3 region has 14 residues. Trimming took 0 bases from V and 3 from J, leaving 10 bases between them. The DNA for the CDR3 is TGTGCCAGCAGCTTGGGGCAGAGTCTCTACGAGCAGTACTTC. Residues: CASSLGQSLYEQYF.

This clonotype was found many times. The rearrangement uses TRBV28 and TRBJ2-2, with D perhaps matching TRBD1 (6 bases). V was clipped by 5 bases and J by 3 bases, with 16 bases between them. This CDR3 region has 16 residues. CDR1 and CDR2 (germline): MDHEN, SYDVKM. CDR3: CASSRNRAWDTGELFF. CDR3 coding DNA: TGTGCCAGCAGTCGTAACAGGGCATGGGACACCGGGGAGCTGTTTTTT. Together with reference TRBV28 and TRBJ2-2, the CDR3 gives the full variable domain: DVKVTQSSRYLVKRTGEKVFLECVQDMDHENMFWYRQDPGLGLRLIYFSYDVKMKEKGDIPEGYSVSREKKERFSLILESASTNQTSMYLCASSRNRAWDTGELFFGEGSRLTVL.

This clonotype was seen only a few times. The V call is TRBV6-2 or TRBV6-3, the J call TRBJ1-6, with TRBD1 matching 11 bases. The CDR3 is made up of 15 amino acids. V shed 4 bases and J 7 bases; nucleotides not matched to a gene: 3. Germline assignment: CDR1 MNHEY and CDR2 SVGEGT. CDR3 nucleotide sequence: TGTGCCAGCAGTTGGACAGGGGGCGGGAATTCACCCCTCCACTTT. It specifies CASSWTGGGNSPLHF.

This clonotype showed up many times. CDR3 loop: CAWSGPTENQPQHF. Written as DNA, the CDR3 is TGTGCCTGGAGTGGCCCGACAGAGAATCAGCCCCAGCATTTT. The chain combines TRBV30 with TRBJ1-5; D might be TRBD1 (5 bases). V gave up 1 base and J gave up 4 bases, with 11 bases separating them. Germline V gene lookup returns CDR1 GTSNPN and CDR2 SVGIG (reference sequence). This CDR3 comprises 14 residues.

This clonotype has ten or more counts. The rearrangement uses TRBV12-3 or TRBV12-4 and TRBJ2-2; 9 bases align to TRBD2. The CDR3 loop spans 16 amino acids. With 3 bases clipped from V and 3 bases from J, the junction kept 5 bases outside the gene matches. The CDR3 nucleotides are TGTGCCAGCAGTTTTAGAGCGGGGGGATACACCGGGGAGCTGTTTTTT. Its protein product is CASSFRAGGYTGELFF.

This clonotype has more than one count but fewer than ten. V usage is TRBV5-4 and J usage is TRBJ2-5; D possibly uses TRBD1 or TRBD2 (6 bases each). CDR1 is SGHNT, CDR2 YYREEE, per germline (reference sequence). V was trimmed by 2 bases and J by 4 bases, leaving 18 bases between them. This CDR3 contains 16 residues. The CDR3 loop reads CASSFLGSRGRETQYF. For the CDR3, the DNA is TGTGCCAGCAGCTTTTTGGGATCCCGGGGGCGAGAGACCCAGTACTTC.

This chain connects TRBV4-1 to TRBJ2-7; the D is unclear. CDR3 size: 13 residues. The V gene's germline CDR1 is MGHRA and CDR2 YSYEKL. Trimming stripped 2 bases from V and 3 bases from J, with 8 bases between. The CDR3 region is CASSQSDLYEQYF. The CDR3, as DNA: TGCGCCAGCAGCCAATCTGATCTCTACGAGCAGTACTTC.

This clonotype was seen many times. This rearrangement joins TRBV11-2 to TRBJ2-7; maybe TRBD1 (6 bases). CDR3 size: 16 residues. CDR1 is SGHAT and CDR2 is FQNNGV in the germline V gene. V gave up 2 bases and J gave up 0 bases, with 14 bases separating them. CDR3 nucleotides: TGTGCCAGCAGCTTATTAGGAAGGGGGAGCTCCTACGAGCAGTACTTC. This gives the protein CASSLLGRGSSYEQYF.